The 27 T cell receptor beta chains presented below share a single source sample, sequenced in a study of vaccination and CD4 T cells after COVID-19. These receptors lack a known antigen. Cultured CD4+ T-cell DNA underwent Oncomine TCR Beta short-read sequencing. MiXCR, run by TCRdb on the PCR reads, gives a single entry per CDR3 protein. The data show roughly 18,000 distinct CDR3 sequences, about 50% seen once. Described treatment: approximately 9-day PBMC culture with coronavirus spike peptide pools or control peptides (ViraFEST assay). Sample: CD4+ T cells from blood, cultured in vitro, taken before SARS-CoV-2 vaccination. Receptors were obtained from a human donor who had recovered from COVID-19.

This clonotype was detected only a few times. The CDR3 DNA reads as TGTGCCAGCAGCTTAAACTCAGGTTCACCCGAGCAGTACTTC. Translation gives CASSLNSGSPEQYF. The chain employs TRBV7-9 and TRBJ2-7; D ambiguous. The length of the CDR3 is 14 residues. Trimming took 2 bases from V and 6 from J, leaving 14 bases between them. CDR1 SEHNR and CDR2 FQNEAQ come from the germline V gene (reference sequence).

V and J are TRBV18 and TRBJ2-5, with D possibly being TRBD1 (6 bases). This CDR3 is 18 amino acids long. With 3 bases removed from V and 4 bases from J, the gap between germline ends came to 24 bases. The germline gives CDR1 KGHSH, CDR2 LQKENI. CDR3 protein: CASSPFPSLQGIRETQYF. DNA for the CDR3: TGTGCCAGCTCACCTTTTCCCAGCCTACAGGGCATTCGAGAGACCCAGTACTTC.

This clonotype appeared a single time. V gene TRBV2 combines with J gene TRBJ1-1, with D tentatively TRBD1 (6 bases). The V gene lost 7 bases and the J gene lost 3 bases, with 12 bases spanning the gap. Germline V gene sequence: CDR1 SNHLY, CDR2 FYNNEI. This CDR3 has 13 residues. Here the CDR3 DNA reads TGTGCCAGCACGGTACAGGGAGACACTGAAGCTTTCTTT. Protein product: CASTVQGDTEAFF.

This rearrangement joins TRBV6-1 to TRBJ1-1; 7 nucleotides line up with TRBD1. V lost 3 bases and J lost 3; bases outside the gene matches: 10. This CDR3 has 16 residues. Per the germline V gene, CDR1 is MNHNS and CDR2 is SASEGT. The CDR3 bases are TGTGCCAGCAGTGAGAGGGGATCTACAGGGGACACTGAAGCTTTCTTT. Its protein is CASSERGSTGDTEAFF.

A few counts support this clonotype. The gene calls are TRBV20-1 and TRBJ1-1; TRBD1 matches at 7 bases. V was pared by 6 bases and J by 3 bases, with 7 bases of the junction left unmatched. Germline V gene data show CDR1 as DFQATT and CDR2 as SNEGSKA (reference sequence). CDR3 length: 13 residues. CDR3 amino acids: CSANPTGDTEAFF. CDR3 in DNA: TGCAGTGCAAACCCTACAGGGGACACTGAAGCTTTCTTT.

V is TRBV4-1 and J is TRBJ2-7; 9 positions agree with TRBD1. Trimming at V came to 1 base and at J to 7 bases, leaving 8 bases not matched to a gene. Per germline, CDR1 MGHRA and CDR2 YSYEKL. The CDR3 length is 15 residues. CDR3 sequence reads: CASSQAKDRGREQYF. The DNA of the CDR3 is TGCGCCAGCAGCCAAGCGAAGGACAGGGGACGAGAGCAGTACTTC.

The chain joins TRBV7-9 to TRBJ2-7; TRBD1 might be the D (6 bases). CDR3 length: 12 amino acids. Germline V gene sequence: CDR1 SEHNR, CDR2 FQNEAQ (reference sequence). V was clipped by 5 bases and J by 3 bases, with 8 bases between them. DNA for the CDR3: TGTGCCAGCAGCCAGGACAGCTACGAGCAGTACTTC. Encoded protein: CASSQDSYEQYF.

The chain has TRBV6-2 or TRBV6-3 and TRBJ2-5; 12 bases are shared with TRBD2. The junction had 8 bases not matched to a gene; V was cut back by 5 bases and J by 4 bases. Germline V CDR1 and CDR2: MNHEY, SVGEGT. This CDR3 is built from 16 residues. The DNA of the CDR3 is TGTGCCAGCAGTAAAACGACTAGCGGGAGAGGAGAGACCCAGTACTTC. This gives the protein CASSKTTSGRGETQYF.

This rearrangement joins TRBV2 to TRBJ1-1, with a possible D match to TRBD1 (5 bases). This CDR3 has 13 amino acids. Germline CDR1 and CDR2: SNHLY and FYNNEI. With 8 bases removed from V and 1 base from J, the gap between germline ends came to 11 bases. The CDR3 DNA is TGTGCCAGCCCGAGGACACAGAACACTGAAGCTTTCTTT. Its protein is CASPRTQNTEAFF.

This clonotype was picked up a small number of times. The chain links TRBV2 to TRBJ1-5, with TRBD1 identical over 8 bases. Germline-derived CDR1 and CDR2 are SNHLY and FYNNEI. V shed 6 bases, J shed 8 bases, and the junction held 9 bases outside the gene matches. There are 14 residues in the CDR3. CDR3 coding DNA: TGTGCCAGCAGCGGACAGGGAGATAGGAAGCCCCAGCATTTT. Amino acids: CASSGQGDRKPQHF.

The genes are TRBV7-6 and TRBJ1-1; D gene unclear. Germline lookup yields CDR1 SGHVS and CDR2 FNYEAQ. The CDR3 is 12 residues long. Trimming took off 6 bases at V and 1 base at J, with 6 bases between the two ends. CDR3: CASRNGNTEAFF. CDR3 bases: TGTGCCAGCAGAAATGGGAACACTGAAGCTTTCTTT. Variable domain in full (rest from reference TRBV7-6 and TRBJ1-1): GAGVSQSPRYKVTKRGQDVALRCDPISGHVSLYWYRQALGQGPEFLTYFNYEAQQDKSGLPNDRFSAERPEGSISTLTIQRTEQRDSAMYRCASRNGNTEAFFGQGTRLTVV.

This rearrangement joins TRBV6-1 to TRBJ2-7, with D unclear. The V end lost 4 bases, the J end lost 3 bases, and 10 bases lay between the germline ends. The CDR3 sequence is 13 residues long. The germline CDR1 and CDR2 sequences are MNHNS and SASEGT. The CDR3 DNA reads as TGTGCCAGCAGTGGTGGATTCTTCTACGAGCAGTACTTC. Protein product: CASSGGFFYEQYF.

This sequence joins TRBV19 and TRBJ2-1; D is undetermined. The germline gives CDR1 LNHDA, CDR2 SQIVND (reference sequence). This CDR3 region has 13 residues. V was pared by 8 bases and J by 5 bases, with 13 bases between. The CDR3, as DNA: TGTGCCAGTGAGGACGGGCACGACAATGAGCAGTTCTTC. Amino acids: CASEDGHDNEQFF.

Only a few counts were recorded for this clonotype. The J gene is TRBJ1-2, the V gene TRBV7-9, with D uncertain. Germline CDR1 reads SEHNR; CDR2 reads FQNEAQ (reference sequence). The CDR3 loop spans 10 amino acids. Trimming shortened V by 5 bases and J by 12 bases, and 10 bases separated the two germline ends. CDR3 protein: CASSPSAHTF. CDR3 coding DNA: TGTGCCAGCAGCCCCTCTGCTCACACCTTC.

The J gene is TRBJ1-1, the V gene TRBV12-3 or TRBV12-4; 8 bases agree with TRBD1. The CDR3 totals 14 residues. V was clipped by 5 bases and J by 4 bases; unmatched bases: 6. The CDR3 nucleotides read TGTGCCAGCAGTCCGGACAGGGATGGCACTGAAGCTTTCTTT. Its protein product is CASSPDRDGTEAFF.

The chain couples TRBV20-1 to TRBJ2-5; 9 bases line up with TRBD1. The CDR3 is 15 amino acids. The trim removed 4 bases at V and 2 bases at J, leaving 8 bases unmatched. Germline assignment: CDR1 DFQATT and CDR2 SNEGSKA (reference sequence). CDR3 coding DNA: TGCAGTGCTAATGACCCCGGGACAGGGCAAGAGACCCAGTACTTC. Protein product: CSANDPGTGQETQYF.

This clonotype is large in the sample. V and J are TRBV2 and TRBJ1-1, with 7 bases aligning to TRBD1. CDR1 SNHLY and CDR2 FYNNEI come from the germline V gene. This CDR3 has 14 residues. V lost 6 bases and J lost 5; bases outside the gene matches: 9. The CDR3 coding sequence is TGTGCCAGCAGCGTTCTCGCAGGGGGTACTGAAGCTTTCTTT. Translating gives CASSVLAGGTEAFF.

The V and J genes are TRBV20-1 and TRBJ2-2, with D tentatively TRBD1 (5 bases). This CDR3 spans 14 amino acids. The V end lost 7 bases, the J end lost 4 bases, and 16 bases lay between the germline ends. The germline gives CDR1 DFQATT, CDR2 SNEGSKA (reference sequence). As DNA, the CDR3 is TGCAGTGTATCAGACGACAGTTCCACCGGGGAGCTGTTTTTT. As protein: CSVSDDSSTGELFF.

The CDR3 is CASAARDNEQFF. CDR3 in DNA: TGTGCCAGCGCCGCCCGCGACAATGAGCAGTTCTTC. The rearrangement links TRBV9 to TRBJ2-1, with D unclear. Germline assignment: CDR1 SGDLS and CDR2 YYNGEE. V was shortened by 7 bases and J by 5 bases, with 10 bases between the two germline ends. The CDR3 consists of 12 residues.

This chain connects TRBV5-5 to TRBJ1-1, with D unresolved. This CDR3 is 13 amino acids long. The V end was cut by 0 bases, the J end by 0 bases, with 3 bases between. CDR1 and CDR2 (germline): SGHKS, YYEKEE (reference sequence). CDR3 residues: CASSLALNTEAFF. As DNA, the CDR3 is TGTGCCAGCAGCTTGGCGTTGAACACTGAAGCTTTCTTT.

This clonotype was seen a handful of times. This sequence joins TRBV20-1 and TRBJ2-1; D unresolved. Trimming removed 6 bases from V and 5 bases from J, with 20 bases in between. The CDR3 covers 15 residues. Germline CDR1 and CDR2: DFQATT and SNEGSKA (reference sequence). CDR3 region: CSAKVGIAFHNEQFF. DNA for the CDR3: TGCAGTGCCAAAGTCGGAATAGCTTTCCACAATGAGCAGTTCTTC.

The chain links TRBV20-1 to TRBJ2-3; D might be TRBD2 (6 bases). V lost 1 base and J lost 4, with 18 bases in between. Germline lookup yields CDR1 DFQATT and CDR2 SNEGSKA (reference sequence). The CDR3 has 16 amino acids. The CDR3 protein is CSARGWDSHDADTQYF. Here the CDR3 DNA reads TGCAGTGCTAGAGGCTGGGACTCCCATGACGCAGATACGCAGTATTTT.

CDR3 loop: CASRLWNRLYGYTF. In DNA, the CDR3 is TGTGCCAGCAGGCTTTGGAACAGGTTATATGGCTACACCTTC. This sequence joins TRBV7-2 and TRBJ1-2; D is perhaps TRBD1 (5 bases). The CDR3 is 14 amino acids. V was shortened by 6 bases and J by 5 bases, with 16 bases between the two germline ends. CDR1 and CDR2 from the germline V gene are SGHTA and FQGNSA.

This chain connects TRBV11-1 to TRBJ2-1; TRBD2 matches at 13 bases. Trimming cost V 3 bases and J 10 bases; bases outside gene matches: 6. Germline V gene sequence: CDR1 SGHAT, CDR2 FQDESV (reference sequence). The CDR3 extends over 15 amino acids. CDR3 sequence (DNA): TGTGCCAGCAGCTTCCGACTAGCGGGGGGTGTGGAGCAGTTCTTC. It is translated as CASSFRLAGGVEQFF. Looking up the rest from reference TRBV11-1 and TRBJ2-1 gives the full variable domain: EAEVAQSPRYKITEKSQAVAFWCDPISGHATLYWYRQILGQGPELLVQFQDESVVDDSQLPKDRFSAERLKGVDSTLKIQPAELGDSAMYLCASSFRLAGGVEQFFGPGTRLTVL.

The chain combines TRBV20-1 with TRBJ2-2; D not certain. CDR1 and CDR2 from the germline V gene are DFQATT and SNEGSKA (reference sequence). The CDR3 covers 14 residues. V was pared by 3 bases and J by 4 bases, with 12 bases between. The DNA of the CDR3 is TGCAGTGCTAGGAACGGGCCTGGCACCGGGGAGCTGTTTTTT. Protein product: CSARNGPGTGELFF.

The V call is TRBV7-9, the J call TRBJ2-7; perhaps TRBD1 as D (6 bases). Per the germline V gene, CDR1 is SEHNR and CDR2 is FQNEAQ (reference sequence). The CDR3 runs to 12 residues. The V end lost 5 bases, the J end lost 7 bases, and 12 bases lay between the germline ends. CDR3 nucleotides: TGTGCCAGCAGCCCACAGGGATTAGAGCAGTACTTC. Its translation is CASSPQGLEQYF.

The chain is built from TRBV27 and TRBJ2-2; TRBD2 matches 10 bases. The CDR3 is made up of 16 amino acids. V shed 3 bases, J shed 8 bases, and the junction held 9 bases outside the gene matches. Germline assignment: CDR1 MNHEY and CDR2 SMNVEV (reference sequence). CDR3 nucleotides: TGTGCCAGCAGTTTTCGTGCTAGCGGGAGATCTGGGGAGCTGTTTTTT. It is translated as CASSFRASGRSGELFF.